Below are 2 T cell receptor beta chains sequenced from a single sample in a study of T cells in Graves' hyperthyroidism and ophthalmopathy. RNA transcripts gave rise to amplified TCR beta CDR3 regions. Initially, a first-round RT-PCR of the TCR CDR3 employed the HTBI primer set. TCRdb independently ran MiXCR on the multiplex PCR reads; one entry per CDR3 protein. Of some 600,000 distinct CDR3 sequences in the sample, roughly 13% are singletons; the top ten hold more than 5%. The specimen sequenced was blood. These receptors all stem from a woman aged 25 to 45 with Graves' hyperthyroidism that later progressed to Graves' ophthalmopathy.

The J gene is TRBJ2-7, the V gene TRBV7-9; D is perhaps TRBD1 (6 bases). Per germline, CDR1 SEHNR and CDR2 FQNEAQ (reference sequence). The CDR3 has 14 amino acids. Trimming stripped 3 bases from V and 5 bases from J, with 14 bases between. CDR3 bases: TGTGCCAGCAGCTTGGGGACATTTCCCCACGAGCAGTACTTC. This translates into CASSLGTFPHEQYF.

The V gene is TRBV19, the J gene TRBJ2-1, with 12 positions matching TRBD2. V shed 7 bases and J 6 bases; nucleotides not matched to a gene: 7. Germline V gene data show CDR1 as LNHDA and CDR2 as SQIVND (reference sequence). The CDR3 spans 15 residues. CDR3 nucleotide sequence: TGTGCCAGTACCGGGACTAGCGGGTCTCCCAATGAGCAGTTCTTC. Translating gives CASTGTSGSPNEQFF.